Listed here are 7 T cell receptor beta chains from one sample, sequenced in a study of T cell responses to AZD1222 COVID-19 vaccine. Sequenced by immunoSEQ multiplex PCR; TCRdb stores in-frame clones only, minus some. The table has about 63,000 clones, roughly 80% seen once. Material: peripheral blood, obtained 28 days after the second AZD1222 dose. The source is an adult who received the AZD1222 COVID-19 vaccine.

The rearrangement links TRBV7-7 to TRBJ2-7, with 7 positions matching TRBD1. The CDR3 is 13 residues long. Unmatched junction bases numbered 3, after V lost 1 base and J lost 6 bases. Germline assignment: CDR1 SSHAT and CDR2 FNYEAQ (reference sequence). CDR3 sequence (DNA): TGTGCCAGCAGCTTAGGGGGGACAGCCGAGCAGTACTTC. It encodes CASSLGGTAEQYF.

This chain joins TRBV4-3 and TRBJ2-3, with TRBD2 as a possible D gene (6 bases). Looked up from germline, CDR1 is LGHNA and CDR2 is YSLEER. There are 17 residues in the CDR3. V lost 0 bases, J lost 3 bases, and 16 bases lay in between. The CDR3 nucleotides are TGCGCCAGCAGCCAAGATACTTTTGCGGGGAGGACAGATACGCAGTATTTT. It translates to CASSQDTFAGRTDTQYF.

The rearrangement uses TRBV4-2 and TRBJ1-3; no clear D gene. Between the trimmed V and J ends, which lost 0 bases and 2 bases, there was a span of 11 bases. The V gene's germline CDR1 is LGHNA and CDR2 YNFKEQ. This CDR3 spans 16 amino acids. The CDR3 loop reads CASSQEPRTAGNTIYF. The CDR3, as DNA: TGTGCCAGCAGCCAAGAACCTCGGACGGCTGGAAACACCATATATTTT.

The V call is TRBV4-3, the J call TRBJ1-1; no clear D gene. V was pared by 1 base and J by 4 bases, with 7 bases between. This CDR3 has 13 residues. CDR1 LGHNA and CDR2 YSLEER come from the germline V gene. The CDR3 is CASSQVSGTEAFF. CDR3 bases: TGCGCCAGCAGCCAAGTTTCGGGCACTGAAGCTTTCTTT.

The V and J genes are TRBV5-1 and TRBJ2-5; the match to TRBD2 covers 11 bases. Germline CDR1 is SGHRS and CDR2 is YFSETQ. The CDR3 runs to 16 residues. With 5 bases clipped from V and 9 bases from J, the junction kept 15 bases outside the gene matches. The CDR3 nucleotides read TGCGCCAGCAGTCTAGCGGGGGGCCACATAACTGAATCCCAGTACTTC. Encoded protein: CASSLAGGHITESQYF.

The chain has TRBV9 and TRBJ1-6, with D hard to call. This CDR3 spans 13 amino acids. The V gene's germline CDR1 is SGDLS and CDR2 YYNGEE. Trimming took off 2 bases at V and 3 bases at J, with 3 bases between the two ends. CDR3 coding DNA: TGTGCCAGCAGCGTCGGCTATAATTCACCCCTCCACTTT. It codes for CASSVGYNSPLHF. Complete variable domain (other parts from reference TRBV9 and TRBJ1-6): DSGVTQTPKHLITATGQRVTLRCSPRSGDLSVYWYQQSLDQGLQFLIQYYNGEERAKGNILERFSAQQFPDLHSELNLSSLELGDSALYFCASSVGYNSPLHFGNGTRLTVT.

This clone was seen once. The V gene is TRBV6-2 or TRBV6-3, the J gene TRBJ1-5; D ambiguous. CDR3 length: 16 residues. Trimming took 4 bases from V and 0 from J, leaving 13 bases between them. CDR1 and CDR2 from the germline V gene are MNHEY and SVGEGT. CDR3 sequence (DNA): TGTGCCAGCAGTTCGGTTAACAAGCATAGCAATCAGCCCCAGCATTTT. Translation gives CASSSVNKHSNQPQHF.